The rows below give T cell receptor beta chains drawn from one sample of a study of T cells after yellow fever vaccination. TCRdb processed the 5' RACE reads anew with MiXCR; each CDR3 protein has one entry. The table has about 360,000 distinct CDR3 sequences, more than 5.5% seen once. Sequences were derived from PBMCs, sampled 5 days after the yellow fever booster vaccination. The receptors derive from a young man who received the YFV17D yellow fever vaccine. Each CDR3 is given with its conserved first and last residue. D genes are given only for firm matches. Size tells how often a clone was seen (once, few, many) or the class of an expanded clone, and some rows leave it out.

TGCAGCGTTACTTTAGCGGGCGCCCCTTACGAGCAGTACTTC	CSVTLAGAPYEQYF	-	14	TRBD2	TRBJ2-7	TRBV29-1
TGTGCCAGCAGCTTAACCGGGACAGGAAACACTGAAGCTTTCTTT	CASSLTGTGNTEAFF	few	15	TRBD1	TRBJ1-1	TRBV7-2
TGTGCCAGCAGTTTATGGGGAGCCAAAAACATTCAGTACTTC	CASSLWGAKNIQYF	few	14	-	TRBJ2-4	TRBV28
TGTGCCAGCAGCCTCCTGGTGCCAGGGGGAATGACAGATACGCAGTATTTT	CASSLLVPGGMTDTQYF	few	17	TRBD1	TRBJ2-3	TRBV11-2
TGTGCCAGCAGCGAAGGGGTTAGACAGGGCAATGAGCAGTTCTTC	CASSEGVRQGNEQFF	-	15	TRBD1	TRBJ2-1	TRBV2
TGCAGTGCAAAACCTGGGACAGGGAAAGAGGAGACCCAGTACTTC	CSAKPGTGKEETQYF	few	15	TRBD1	TRBJ2-5	TRBV20-1
TGCAGTGCTAGGACAGGGGGCAATGAAAAACTGTTTTTT	CSARTGGNEKLFF	few	13	TRBD1	TRBJ1-4	TRBV20-1
TGTGCCAGCAGCTTTCGGACTAGCGGGAGGGCCTACAATGAGCAGTTCTTC	CASSFRTSGRAYNEQFF	many	17	TRBD2	TRBJ2-1	TRBV5-6
TGCAGTGCTAGAGATCGGGTGGATTCTGGAAACACCATATATTTT	CSARDRVDSGNTIYF	few	15	-	TRBJ1-3	TRBV20-1
TGTGCCAGCAGTTTACTTTCCAGGGGTTCGGACAATGAGCAGTTCTTC	CASSLLSRGSDNEQFF	many	16	-	TRBJ2-1	TRBV27
TGTGCCACCAGTGATTCAACGGGACACCTTGCTCATGAGCAGTTCTTC	CATSDSTGHLAHEQFF	few	16	-	TRBJ2-1	TRBV24-1
TGTGCCAGCAGCTCGGAAGACAGGGGCTACAATGAGCAGTTCTTC	CASSSEDRGYNEQFF	-	15	TRBD1	TRBJ2-1	TRBV7-2
TGCAGTGCTAGAGATCTAGGGAGCTCTGGGGCCAACGTCCTGACTTTC	CSARDLGSSGANVLTF	-	16	-	TRBJ2-6	TRBV20-1
TGTGCCAGCAGCATACAGGCTAGCGGGAACCCCAATGAGCAGTTCTTC	CASSIQASGNPNEQFF	few	16	TRBD2	TRBJ2-1	TRBV7-8
TGCAGCGTTATTAGCGGGAGAAACTACGAGCAGTACTTC	CSVISGRNYEQYF	many	13	TRBD2	TRBJ2-7	TRBV29-1
TGCAGCGTGCGGGGACTCCTCTCCTACGAGCAGTACTTC	CSVRGLLSYEQYF	-	13	-	TRBJ2-7	TRBV29-1
TGTGCCAGCAGTTACTCGACGGGGCAGGGGTGGCATGAGCAGTTCTTC	CASSYSTGQGWHEQFF	many	16	-	TRBJ2-1	TRBV6-5
TGTGCCAGCAGTTTGCGGGGGTTGACTGAAGCTTTCTTT	CASSLRGLTEAFF	many	13	-	TRBJ1-1	TRBV12-3/TRBV12-4
TGTGCCAGCAGTTTACAATACGGGAATGAGCAGTTCTTC	CASSLQYGNEQFF	-	13	-	TRBJ2-1	TRBV12-3/TRBV12-4
TGCAGTGCTAGAGATCTGGGACATTACTCCTACGAGCAGTACTTC	CSARDLGHYSYEQYF	-	15	-	TRBJ2-7	TRBV20-1
TGCAGCGTTGATCTTGTCGACAGGGATATGGGACAAGAGACCCAGTACTTC	CSVDLVDRDMGQETQYF	many	17	TRBD1	TRBJ2-5	TRBV29-1
TGCAGCGTTAGTGCGGGAGCACCCTACGAGCAGTACTTC	CSVSAGAPYEQYF	few	13	TRBD2	TRBJ2-7	TRBV29-1
TGCGCCAGCAGCTTACAGGGATACACAGATACGCAGTATTTT	CASSLQGYTDTQYF	many	14	-	TRBJ2-3	TRBV5-1
TGTGCCAGCAGCTTATTAGGAAACGAGCAGTACTTC	CASSLLGNEQYF	many	12	-	TRBJ2-7	TRBV7-2
TGTGCCAGCAGCCCACTAGCGGGAGTGAACTACGAGCAGTACTTC	CASSPLAGVNYEQYF	few	15	TRBD2	TRBJ2-7	TRBV9
TGTGCCAGCAGCTTAGCCATCGGGAGGGCAAGCAATGAGCAGTTCTTC	CASSLAIGRASNEQFF	-	16	TRBD2	TRBJ2-1	TRBV7-6
TGCGCCAGCAGCTTTTCTAGCGGGAGGCGAGATACGCAGTATTTT	CASSFSSGRRDTQYF	-	15	TRBD2	TRBJ2-3	TRBV5-1
TGTGCCAGCAGCCAGACTAGCGGGAGGGCCCTTGAGCAGTTCTTC	CASSQTSGRALEQFF	few	15	TRBD2	TRBJ2-1	TRBV3-1
TGCAGCTCTAAAACCCGCCTGGATACGCAGTATTTT	CSSKTRLDTQYF	-	12	-	TRBJ2-3	TRBV29-1
TGTGCCAGCCCCGGGACTAGCGGCCCAAGCTCCTACAATGAGCAGTTCTTC	CASPGTSGPSSYNEQFF	-	17	TRBD2	TRBJ2-1	TRBV7-9
TGCAGTGCTATGGAACCAGATACGCAGTATTTT	CSAMEPDTQYF	many	11	-	TRBJ2-3	TRBV20-1
TGTGCCAGCAGGGGGAGTACCCTAGCCGGGGAGCTGTTTTTT	CASRGSTLAGELFF	-	14	-	TRBJ2-2	TRBV12-3/TRBV12-4
TGTGCCAGCTCCCCGCAAGCTATTCTAGCGGGAGAGTCCTACAATGAGCAGTTCTTC	CASSPQAILAGESYNEQFF	-	19	TRBD2	TRBJ2-1	TRBV18
TGTGCCTGGAGTCGAAACACAGGGGAGCAGTTCTTC	CAWSRNTGEQFF	-	12	-	TRBJ2-1	TRBV30
TGCGCCAGCAGCGGGGGACAGACTTACACTGAAGCTTTCTTT	CASSGGQTYTEAFF	-	14	TRBD1	TRBJ1-1	TRBV5-1
TGTGCCAGCAGACCGCGGGCGGGAGTTGCCGAGCAGTACTTC	CASRPRAGVAEQYF	few	14	TRBD2	TRBJ2-7	TRBV7-2
TGTGCCAGCAGTTTATCGACAGGGGTAATGGATCAGCCCCAGCATTTT	CASSLSTGVMDQPQHF	-	16	TRBD1	TRBJ1-5	TRBV28
TGTGCCAGCAGCCAATCCGGACAGGGGGCAAGCTACACCTTC	CASSQSGQGASYTF	few	14	TRBD1	TRBJ1-2	TRBV14
TGTGCCAGCAGCTTATATGGGGTGAAGCTGTTTTTT	CASSLYGVKLFF	many	12	-	TRBJ2-2	TRBV7-9
TGTGCCAGCACGACTAGCGGGAGACGGTACGAGCAGTACTTC	CASTTSGRRYEQYF	few	14	TRBD2	TRBJ2-7	TRBV6-2/TRBV6-3
TGCGCCAGCAGCCTCCCAAGGGGGACTAGCGGGAGATCGTACTACAATGAGCAGTTCTTC	CASSLPRGTSGRSYYNEQFF	-	20	TRBD2	TRBJ2-1	TRBV5-1
TGTGCCAGCAGCTCTGAGATGTGGGGCTACACCTTC	CASSSEMWGYTF	few	12	-	TRBJ1-2	TRBV5-4
TGTGCCAGCAGCTTGGAAGGACTGGGGCTTGGAAAGCAGTACTTC	CASSLEGLGLGKQYF	few	15	-	TRBJ2-7	TRBV5-4
TGTGCCAGCAGCTTAATGCGAGAAACTGAAGCTTTCTTT	CASSLMRETEAFF	few	13	-	TRBJ1-1	TRBV7-2
TGTGCCAGCAGCTATGGGAACTCCTACCAAGAGACCCAGTACTTC	CASSYGNSYQETQYF	-	15	-	TRBJ2-5	TRBV25-1